This T cell receptor beta chain emerged from a study of vaccination and CD4 T cells after COVID-19. This clonotype appeared a few times. Antigen: not known. With the Oncomine TCR Beta short-read assay, DNA from cultured CD4+ T cells was sequenced. TCRdb recomputed calls from the PCR reads with MiXCR, one row per CDR3 protein. The sample shows around 15,000 distinct CDR3 sequences, approximately 26% of them seen only once. V lost 5 bases to trimming and J lost 4 bases, with 18 bases between them. The CDR3 totals 16 residues. Germline V lookup: CDR1 SEHNR, CDR2 FQNEAQ (reference sequence). Documented treatment: approximately 9-day PBMC culture with coronavirus spike peptide pools or control peptides (ViraFEST assay). ViraFEST expanded antigen-specific T cells with peptide pools, then sequenced TCRs.

The source is a human donor with COVID-19. Sequencing was carried out using cultured CD4+ T cells from blood. The V call is TRBV7-9, the J call TRBJ2-1; perhaps TRBD1 as D (6 bases). CDR3 residues: CASSHFQGSMYNEQFF. The CDR3 DNA follows: TGTGCCAGCAGCCACTTCCAGGGGAGCATGTACAATGAGCAGTTCTTC.